This T cell receptor beta chain appears in the sequencing data of a study of shared clonotypes between healthy human individuals (dated by TCRdb to 2020 to 2022). Context from the whole study: Three men and two women, aged 18 to 49 years, made up the cohort. Libraries were prepared and TCR repertoires were sequenced by different laboratories using diverse techniques, in order to increase sequencing depth and limit assay-specific biases. For each donor, CD4 naive and CD4 memory were each run on three plates, CD8 naive on two plates, and CD8 memory on one plate. Per donor, leukapheresis produced somewhere between about 0.85 and 9.5 billion PBMCs. Blood TCR repertoires of about five healthy adults were deeply sequenced to estimate repertoire size and the extent of clonotype sharing between individuals.

This clone was picked up one time. The antigen it binds to is not known. No clone much larger than this one lies a single base away; base qualities are absent. CD8 naive samples were obtained by positive selection for CCR7 among CD45RO-negative cells, yielding a CD45RA+CCR7+ population from which TemRA cells were excluded. Healthy HIV-negative adults with no recently reported acute infections or vaccinations were included as donors. Every donor was a Caucasian adult residing in Nashville, Tennessee, USA. Blood was collected by leukapheresis, and PBMCs were isolated by Ficoll-Histopaque density gradient centrifugation and then cryopreserved in liquid nitrogen vapor phase. Purity and quantity of every magnetically sorted T cell population were checked by analytical flow cytometry. Each sorted fraction had its genomic DNA isolated and then quantified by UV absorbance on a Nanodrop 2000c. Using the deep immunoSEQ assay, multiplex PCR amplified TCR CDR3 regions from genomic DNA. Extracted genomic DNA from each cell subset was spread evenly across all wells of several immunoSEQ 96-well plates, with each plate serving as a replicate. For sorted subsets, each replicate PCR was loaded with approximately 0.2 ug genomic DNA, equivalent to 30,000 or so T cell genomes. The purified libraries were quantified using a Qubit 3.0 fluorometer, sized with a Bioanalyzer 2100, and then quantified again using the KAPA Library Quantification kit. Every immunoSEQ 96-well plate was sequenced on a dedicated single-read 150-cycle Illumina NextSeq 550 flow cell. The authors' analysis ran thus. Because only junctional sequences without quality scores were contained in the immunoSEQ output, filtering matching that applied to full-length reads could not be performed. Sequences were annotated with PyIR, a Python wrapper for IgBLAST v1.9, using IMGT germline references to assign V/J genes and CDR3. Reads were removed for weak V/J assignments (E-value above 1e-6), missing CDR3, stop codons, out-of-frame junctions, or ambiguous translated residues. V3J clonotypes were defined as sequences sharing the same inferred V gene, J gene, and CDR3 amino acid sequence. The percentage overlap between two repertoires was calculated by dividing the number of shared unique clonotypes by the size of the smaller repertoire. Three approaches were used to assess repertoire richness: RTK rarefaction, the Chao1 estimator, and Recon v2.1 estimates of unobserved clonotypes. For all TCRbeta clonotypes obtained by the gDNA method from a few donors, generation probabilities were computed with OLGA. TCRdb limited this immuneACCESS table to in-frame rearrangements with V and J called. A share of clones is missing; checked studies link under half to unresolved V genes, and the rest is unexplained. Clone size and V and J calls were adopted from that table, with D and trimming inferred from the DNA. The sample data list 2 million or so clones, and around 96% of these were observed just once. The top ten hold roughly 1% of the sample.

Study-level results and caveats: The small number of donors limited the genetic and exposure-history diversity represented. Larger estimated clonotype richness was generally found for naive subsets than for memory subsets. Incomplete sequencing was indicated by rarefaction of sorted-subset datasets, despite the large sequencing depth. When several donors were compared, the shared fraction of clonotypes was about 5.5% for naive CD4, roughly 3.3% for naive CD8, 2% to 2.5% for memory CD4, and 0.35% to 0.4% for memory CD8. Sampling was restricted to blood, and TCR repertoires in tissues likely differ from the TCR repertoires found in blood. Pairwise subsampling indicated that sequencing depth was expected to affect the degree of clonotype sharing among donors. Clonotypes shared by all four sorted-subset donors showed higher generation probabilities than non-shared clonotypes.

CDR1 SGHDT and CDR2 YYEEEE were looked up in the germline V gene. Trimming leaves V shorter by 3 bases and J shorter by 2 bases, with the junction holding 6 bases beyond the gene matches. Taken from cysteine to phenylalanine, the CDR3 has 15 residues. The DNA shown is the 45-base CDR3, in frame from base 1. Source material: naive CD8+ T cells sorted from blood. Interpreted using the paper, the cell subset or site label stands for: CD45RA+CCR7+. The source of this sequence is a young man in good health. The chain is assembled from TRBV5-6 and TRBJ2-7; 9 nucleotides in the junction match TRBD2. The CDR3 reads as follows: CASSSFRGGAYEQYF. DNA sequence: TGTGCCAGCAGCTCCTTCCGCGGGGGGGCCTACGAGCAGTACTTC.